This TCR beta chain was observed in a study of shared clonotypes between healthy human individuals. Study as a whole: Donors, aged 18 to 49, were a couple of women and three men. Per donor, CD8 memory used one plate, CD8 naive used two, CD4 memory used three and CD4 naive used three.

Regarding this clone: Its antigen is not known. A single base is all that separates this from a far larger clone, so a read error is likely.

Study-wide results and caveats: Larger richness was generally estimated for naive than memory subsets.

Generated by immunoSEQ multiplex PCR, the TCRdb table keeps only in-frame clones and is missing some. Seen here are about 1.1 million clones, about 72% observed once, and the top ten hold 0.89%. CDR1 and CDR2 from the germline V gene are GTSNPN and SVGIG (reference sequence). The length of the CDR3 is 12 residues. V and J are TRBV30 and TRBJ2-5, with D unclear. The sequenced sample was memory CD4+ T cells from PBMCs. Subset here: CD45RA-negative fraction. The TCR sequence derives from a man younger than 35 in good health. Some clones in this sample may be carry-over from other donors' samples. CDR3 sequence reads: CARSVQQETQYF. The CDR3 DNA is TGTGCCCGGAGTGTACAGCAAGAGACCCAGTACTTC.